This entry features one TCR beta chain sequence. Its target is not known. The naive CD8 subset, CD45RO-negative cells positively selected for CCR7, excluded terminally differentiated effector memory CD45RA+ cells. The table came from immunoSEQ multiplex PCR; TCRdb's copy has only in-frame clones and leaves some out. In the table there are roughly 2,000,000 clones, just under 95% of which are singletons. The data are from a study of shared clonotypes between healthy human individuals. Whole-study results and caveats: The naive CD4 repertoires of several donors were compared, and approximately 4.7% of clonotypes were shared. Estimated clonotype richness was generally higher in naive than memory subsets. Relative to clonotypes present in all four donors, those not shared had lower generation probabilities. Despite large depth, sorted-subset datasets appeared incompletely sequenced.

Sequenced: naive CD8+ T cells sorted from blood. The clonotype was recovered from a man between 18 and 35 years old in good health.

The CDR3 DNA follows: TGCGCCAGCAGCAGGTTGGACAGGGGAGGGGATACGCAGTATTTT. Translation gives CASSRLDRGGDTQYF. The J gene is TRBJ2-3, the V gene TRBV5-1, with TRBD1 matching over 9 bases. Germline V lookup: CDR1 SGHRS, CDR2 YFSETQ. CDR3 size: 15 residues. After removal of 4 bases from V and 6 bases from J, the junction contained 9 bases not matched to a gene.